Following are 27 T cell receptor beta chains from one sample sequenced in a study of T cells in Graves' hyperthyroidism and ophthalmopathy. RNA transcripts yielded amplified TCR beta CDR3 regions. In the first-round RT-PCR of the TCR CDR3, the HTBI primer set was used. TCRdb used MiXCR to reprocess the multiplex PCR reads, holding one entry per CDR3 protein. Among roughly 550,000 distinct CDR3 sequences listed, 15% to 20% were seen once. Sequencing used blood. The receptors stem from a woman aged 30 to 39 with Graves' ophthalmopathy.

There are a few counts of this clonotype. CDR3 in amino acids: CASRPGQAQETQYF. In DNA form, the CDR3 reads TGTGCCAGCAGGCCGGGACAGGCACAAGAGACCCAGTACTTC. The rearrangement joins TRBV7-8 to TRBJ2-5, with TRBD1 identical over 8 bases. Trimming at V came to 6 bases and at J to 2 bases, leaving 5 bases not matched to a gene. CDR3 length equals 14 residues. CDR1 is SGHVS and CDR2 is FQNEAQ in the germline V gene.

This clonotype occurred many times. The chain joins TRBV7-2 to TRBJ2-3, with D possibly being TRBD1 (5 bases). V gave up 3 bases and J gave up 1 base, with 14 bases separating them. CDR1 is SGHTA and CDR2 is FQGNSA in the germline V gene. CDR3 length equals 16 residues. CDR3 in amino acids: CASSLLGPAGTDTQYF. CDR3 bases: TGTGCCAGCAGCTTGTTGGGGCCTGCTGGCACAGATACGCAGTATTTT.

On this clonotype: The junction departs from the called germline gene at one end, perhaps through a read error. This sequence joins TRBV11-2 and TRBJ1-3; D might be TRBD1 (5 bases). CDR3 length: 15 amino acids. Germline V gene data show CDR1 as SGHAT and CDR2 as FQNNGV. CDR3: CASSLGGASGDTIYF. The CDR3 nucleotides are TGTGCCAGCAGCTTAGGTGGGGCCTCTGGAGACACCATATATTTT.

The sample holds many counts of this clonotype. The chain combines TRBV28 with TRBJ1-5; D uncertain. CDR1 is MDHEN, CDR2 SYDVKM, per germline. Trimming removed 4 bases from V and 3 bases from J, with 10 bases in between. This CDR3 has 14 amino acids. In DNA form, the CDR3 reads TGTGCCAGCAGTTCAAGACGGATCAATCAGCCCCAGCATTTT. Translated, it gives CASSSRRINQPQHF. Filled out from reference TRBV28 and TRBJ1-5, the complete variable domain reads DVKVTQSSRYLVKRTGEKVFLECVQDMDHENMFWYRQDPGLGLRLIYFSYDVKMKEKGDIPEGYSVSREKKERFSLILESASTNQTSMYLCASSSRRINQPQHFGDGTRLSIL.

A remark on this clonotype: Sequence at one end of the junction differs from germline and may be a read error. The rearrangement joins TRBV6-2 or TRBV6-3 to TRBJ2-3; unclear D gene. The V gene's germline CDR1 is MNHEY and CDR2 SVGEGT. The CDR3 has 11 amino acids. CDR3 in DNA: TGTGCCAGCATGCGCACAGATATGCAGTATTTT. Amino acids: CASMRTDMQYF.

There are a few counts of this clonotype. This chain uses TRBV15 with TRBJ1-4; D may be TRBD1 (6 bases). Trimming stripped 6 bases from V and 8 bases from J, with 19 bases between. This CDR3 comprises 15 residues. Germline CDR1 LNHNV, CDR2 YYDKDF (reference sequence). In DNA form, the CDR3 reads TGTGCCACCAGACTTACAGGGTCCGCGAACGAAAAACTGTTTTTT. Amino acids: CATRLTGSANEKLFF. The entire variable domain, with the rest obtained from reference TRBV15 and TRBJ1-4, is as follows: DAMVIQNPRYQVTQFGKPVTLSCSQTLNHNVMYWYQQKSSQAPKLLFHYYDKDFNNEADTPDNFQSRRPNTSFCFLDIRSPGLGDTAMYLCATRLTGSANEKLFFGSGTQLSVL.

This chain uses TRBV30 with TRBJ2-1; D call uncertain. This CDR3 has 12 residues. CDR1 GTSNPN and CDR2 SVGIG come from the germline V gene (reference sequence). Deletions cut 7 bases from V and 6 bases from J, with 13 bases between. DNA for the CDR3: TGTGCCTCCGACCAAGGACCCAATGAGCAGTTCTTC. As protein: CASDQGPNEQFF.

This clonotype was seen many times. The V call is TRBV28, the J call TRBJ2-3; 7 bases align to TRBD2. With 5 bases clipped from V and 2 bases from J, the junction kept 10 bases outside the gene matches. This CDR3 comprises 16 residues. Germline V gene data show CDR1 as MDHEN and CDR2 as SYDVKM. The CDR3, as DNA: TGTGCCAGCAGTCGGGGAGGTAGCGGGTACACAGATACGCAGTATTTT. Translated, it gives CASSRGGSGYTDTQYF.

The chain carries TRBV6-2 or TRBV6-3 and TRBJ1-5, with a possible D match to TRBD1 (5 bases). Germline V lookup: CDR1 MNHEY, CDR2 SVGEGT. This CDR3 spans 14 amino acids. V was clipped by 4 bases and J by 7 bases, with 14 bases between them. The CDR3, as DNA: TGTGCCAGCAGTTCGGGTGGGGCCTGGCAGCCCCAGCATTTT. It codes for CASSSGGAWQPQHF.

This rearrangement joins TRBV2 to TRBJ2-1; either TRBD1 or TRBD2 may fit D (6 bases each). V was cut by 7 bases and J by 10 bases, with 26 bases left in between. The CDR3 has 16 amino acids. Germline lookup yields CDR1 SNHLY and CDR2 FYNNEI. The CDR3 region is CASTRETGLLGTEQFF. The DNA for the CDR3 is TGTGCCAGCACCCGGGAGACAGGCCTCTTAGGGACCGAGCAGTTCTTC.

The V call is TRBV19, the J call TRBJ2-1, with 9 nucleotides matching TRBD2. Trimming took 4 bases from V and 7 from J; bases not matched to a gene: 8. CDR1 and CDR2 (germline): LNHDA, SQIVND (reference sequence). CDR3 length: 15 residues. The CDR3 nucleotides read TGTGCCAGTAGTACCTCGGGGCTAGCGGGAAATGAGCAGTTCTTC. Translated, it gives CASSTSGLAGNEQFF.

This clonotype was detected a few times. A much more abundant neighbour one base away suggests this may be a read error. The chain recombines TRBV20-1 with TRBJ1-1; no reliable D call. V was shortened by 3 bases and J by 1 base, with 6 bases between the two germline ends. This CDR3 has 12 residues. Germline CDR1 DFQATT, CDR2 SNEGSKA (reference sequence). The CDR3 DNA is TGCAGTGCTAGTCGCAGGAACACTGAAGCTTTCTTT. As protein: CSASRRNTEAFF.

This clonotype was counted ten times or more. The CDR3 bases are TGCGCCAGCAGCCAAGATGTCCACACCGGGGAGCTGTTTTTT. Translated, it gives CASSQDVHTGELFF. The chain recombines TRBV4-3 with TRBJ2-2; D gene uncertain. The V end was cut by 0 bases, the J end by 3 bases, with 5 bases between. The germline V gene has CDR1 LGHNA and CDR2 YSLEER. CDR3 length equals 14 residues.

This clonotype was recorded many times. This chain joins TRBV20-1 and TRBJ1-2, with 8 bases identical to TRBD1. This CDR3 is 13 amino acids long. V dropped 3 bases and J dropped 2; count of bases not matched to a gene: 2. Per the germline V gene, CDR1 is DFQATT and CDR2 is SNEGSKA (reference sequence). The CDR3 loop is CSASRQGNYGYTF. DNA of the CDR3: TGCAGTGCTAGCCGACAGGGGAACTATGGCTACACCTTC.

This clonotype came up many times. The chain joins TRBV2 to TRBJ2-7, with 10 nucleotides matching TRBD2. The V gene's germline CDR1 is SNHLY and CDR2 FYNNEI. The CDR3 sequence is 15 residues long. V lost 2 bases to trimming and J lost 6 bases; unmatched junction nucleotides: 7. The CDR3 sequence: CASSETSGRAGEQYF. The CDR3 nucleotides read TGTGCCAGCAGTGAAACGAGCGGGAGGGCCGGCGAGCAGTACTTC.

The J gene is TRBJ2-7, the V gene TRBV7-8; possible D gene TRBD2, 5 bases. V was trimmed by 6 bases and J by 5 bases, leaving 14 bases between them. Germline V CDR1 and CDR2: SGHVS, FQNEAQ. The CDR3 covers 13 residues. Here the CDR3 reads CASSPRSGNEQYF. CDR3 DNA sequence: TGTGCCAGCAGTCCAAGATCGGGGAACGAGCAGTACTTC.

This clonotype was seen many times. DNA for the CDR3: TGTGCCAGCAGCTCCCGAGTAAGAGCGGGAGGGCCGGAAGAGACCCAGTACTTC. Protein: CASSSRVRAGGPEETQYF. This chain connects TRBV12-3 or TRBV12-4 to TRBJ2-5; 10 bases fit TRBD2. The CDR3 spans 18 residues. V was clipped by 6 bases and J by 3 bases; unmatched bases: 16.

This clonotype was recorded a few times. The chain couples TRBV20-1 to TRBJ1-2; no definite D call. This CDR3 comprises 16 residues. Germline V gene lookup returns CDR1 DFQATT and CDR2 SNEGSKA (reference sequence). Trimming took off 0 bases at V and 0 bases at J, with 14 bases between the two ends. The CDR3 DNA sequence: TGCAGTGCTAGAGATCTCCACACAGTCGCTAACTATGGCTACACCTTC. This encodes CSARDLHTVANYGYTF.

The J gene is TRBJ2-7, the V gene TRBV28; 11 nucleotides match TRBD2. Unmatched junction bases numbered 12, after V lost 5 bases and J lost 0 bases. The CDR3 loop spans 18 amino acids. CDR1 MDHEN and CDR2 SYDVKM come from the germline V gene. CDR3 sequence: CASSPHLGLAGSSYEQYF. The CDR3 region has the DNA TGTGCCAGCAGTCCACACCTTGGACTAGCGGGTAGCTCCTACGAGCAGTACTTC.

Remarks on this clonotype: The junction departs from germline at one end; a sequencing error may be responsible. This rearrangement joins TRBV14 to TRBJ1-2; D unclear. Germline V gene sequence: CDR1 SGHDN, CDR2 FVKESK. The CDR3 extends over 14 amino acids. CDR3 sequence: CASSHKSNSHGHTF. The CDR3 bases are TGTGCCAGCAGCCACAAATCGAACAGCCATGGCCACACCTTC. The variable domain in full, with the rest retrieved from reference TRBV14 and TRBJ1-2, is EAGVTQFPSHSVIEKGQTVTLRCDPISGHDNLYWYRRVMGKEIKFLLHFVKESKQDESGMPNNRFLAERTGGTYSTLKVQPAELEDSGVYFCASSHKSNSHGHTFGSGTRLTVV.

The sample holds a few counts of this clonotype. The CDR3 DNA follows: TGTGCCAGCAGTTCGGGACATTCGGCAACTAATGAAAAACTGTTTTTT. It codes for CASSSGHSATNEKLFF. The rearrangement links TRBV27 to TRBJ1-4; maybe TRBD1 (6 bases). The length of the CDR3 is 16 residues. With 4 bases removed from V and 0 bases from J, the gap between germline ends came to 12 bases. The V gene's germline CDR1 is MNHEY and CDR2 SMNVEV (reference sequence).

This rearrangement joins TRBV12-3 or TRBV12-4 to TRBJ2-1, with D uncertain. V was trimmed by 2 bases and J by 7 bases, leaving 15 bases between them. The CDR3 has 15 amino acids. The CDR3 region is CASSLIVHGGNEQFF. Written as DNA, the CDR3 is TGTGCCAGCAGTTTAATCGTCCACGGTGGAAATGAGCAGTTCTTC.

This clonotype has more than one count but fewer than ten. CDR3 in amino acids: CASGQFNYGYTF. DNA of the CDR3: TGTGCCAGTGGACAGTTTAACTATGGCTACACCTTC. J is TRBJ1-2 and V is TRBV7-2; maybe TRBD1 (6 bases). V was cut by 9 bases and J by 1 base, with 9 bases left in between. This CDR3 spans 12 amino acids. Germline V gene lookup returns CDR1 SGHTA and CDR2 FQGNSA.

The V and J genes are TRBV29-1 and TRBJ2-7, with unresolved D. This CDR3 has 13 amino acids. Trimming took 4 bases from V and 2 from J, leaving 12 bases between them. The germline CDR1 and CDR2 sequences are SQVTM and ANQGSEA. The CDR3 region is CSVVLGSAYEQYF. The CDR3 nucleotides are TGCAGCGTTGTCCTCGGCAGCGCCTACGAGCAGTACTTC.

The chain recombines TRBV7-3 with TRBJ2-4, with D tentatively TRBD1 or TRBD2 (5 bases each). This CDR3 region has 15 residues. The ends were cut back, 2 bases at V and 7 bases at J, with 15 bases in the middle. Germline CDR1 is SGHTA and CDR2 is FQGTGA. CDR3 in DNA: TGTGCCAGCAGCTTAGCAGGGAGTTCTGCTAACATTCAGTACTTC. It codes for CASSLAGSSANIQYF.

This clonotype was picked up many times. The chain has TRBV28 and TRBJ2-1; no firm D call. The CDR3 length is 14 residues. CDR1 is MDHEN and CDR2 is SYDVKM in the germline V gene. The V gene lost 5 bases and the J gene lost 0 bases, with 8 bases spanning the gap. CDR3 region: CASSLRISYNEQFF. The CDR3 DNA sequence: TGTGCCAGCAGTCTCCGAATCTCCTACAATGAGCAGTTCTTC. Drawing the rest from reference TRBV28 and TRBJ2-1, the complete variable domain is DVKVTQSSRYLVKRTGEKVFLECVQDMDHENMFWYRQDPGLGLRLIYFSYDVKMKEKGDIPEGYSVSREKKERFSLILESASTNQTSMYLCASSLRISYNEQFFGPGTRLTVL.

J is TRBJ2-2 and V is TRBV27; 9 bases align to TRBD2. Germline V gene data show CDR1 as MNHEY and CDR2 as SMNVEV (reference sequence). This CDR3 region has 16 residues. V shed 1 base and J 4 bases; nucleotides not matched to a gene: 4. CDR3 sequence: CASSLLSAGGTGELFF. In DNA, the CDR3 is TGTGCCAGCAGTTTATTATCAGCGGGAGGCACCGGGGAGCTGTTTTTT.